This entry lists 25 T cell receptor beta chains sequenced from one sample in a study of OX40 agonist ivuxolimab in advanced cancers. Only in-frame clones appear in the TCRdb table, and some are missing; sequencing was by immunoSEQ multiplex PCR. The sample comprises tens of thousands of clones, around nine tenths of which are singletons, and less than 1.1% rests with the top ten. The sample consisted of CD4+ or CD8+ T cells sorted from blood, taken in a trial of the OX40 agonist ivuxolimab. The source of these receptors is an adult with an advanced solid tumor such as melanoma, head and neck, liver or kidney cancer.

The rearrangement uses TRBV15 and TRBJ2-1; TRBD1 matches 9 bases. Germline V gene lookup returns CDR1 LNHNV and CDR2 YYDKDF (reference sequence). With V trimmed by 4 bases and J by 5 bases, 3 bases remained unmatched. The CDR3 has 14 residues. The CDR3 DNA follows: TGTGCCACCAGCATCTGGACAGGGGACAATGAGCAGTTCTTC. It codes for CATSIWTGDNEQFF.

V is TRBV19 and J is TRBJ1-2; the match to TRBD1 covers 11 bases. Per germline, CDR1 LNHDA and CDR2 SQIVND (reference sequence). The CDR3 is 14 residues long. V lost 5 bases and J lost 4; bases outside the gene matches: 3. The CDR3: CASSPGQGGYGYTF. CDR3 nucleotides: TGTGCCAGTAGTCCGGGACAGGGGGGCTATGGCTACACCTTC.

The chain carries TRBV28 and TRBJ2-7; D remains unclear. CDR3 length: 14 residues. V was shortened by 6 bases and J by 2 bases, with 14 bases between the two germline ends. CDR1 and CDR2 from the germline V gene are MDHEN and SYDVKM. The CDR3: CASSLTYDPYEQYF. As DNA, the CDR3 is TGTGCCAGCAGCCTAACCTATGACCCCTACGAGCAGTACTTC.

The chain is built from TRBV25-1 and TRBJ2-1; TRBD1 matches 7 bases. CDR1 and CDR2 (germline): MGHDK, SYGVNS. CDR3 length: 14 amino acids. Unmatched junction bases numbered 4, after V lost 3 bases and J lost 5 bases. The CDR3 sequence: CASSDRTGNNEQFF. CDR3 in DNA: TGTGCCAGCAGTGACCGGACAGGAAACAATGAGCAGTTCTTC.

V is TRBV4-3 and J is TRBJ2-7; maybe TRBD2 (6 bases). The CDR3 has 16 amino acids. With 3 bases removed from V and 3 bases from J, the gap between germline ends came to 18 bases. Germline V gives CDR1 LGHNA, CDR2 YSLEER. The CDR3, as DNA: TGCGCCAGCAGCCACCCCCATGGGGGGTGGGTCTACGAGCAGTACTTC. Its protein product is CASSHPHGGWVYEQYF.

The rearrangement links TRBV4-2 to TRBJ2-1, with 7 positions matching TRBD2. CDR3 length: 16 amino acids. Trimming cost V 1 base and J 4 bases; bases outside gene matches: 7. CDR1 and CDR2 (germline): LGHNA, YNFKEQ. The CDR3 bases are TGTGCCAGCAGCCAAGCACATACTAGCGCATACAATGAGCAGTTCTTC. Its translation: CASSQAHTSAYNEQFF.

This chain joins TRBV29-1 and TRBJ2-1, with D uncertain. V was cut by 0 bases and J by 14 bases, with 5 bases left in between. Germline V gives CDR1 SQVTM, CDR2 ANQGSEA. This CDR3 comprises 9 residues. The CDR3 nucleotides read TGCAGCGTTGAAGATGGGAAGTTCTTC. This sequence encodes CSVEDGKFF.

The CDR3 protein is CASSPPGSSGNTIYF. In DNA form, the CDR3 reads TGTGCCAGCTCACCACCAGGGAGCTCTGGAAACACCATATATTTT. The rearrangement joins TRBV18 to TRBJ1-3; D uncertain. Trimming removed 0 bases from V and 0 bases from J, with 6 bases in between. Germline CDR1 and CDR2: KGHSH and LQKENI. The CDR3 covers 15 residues.

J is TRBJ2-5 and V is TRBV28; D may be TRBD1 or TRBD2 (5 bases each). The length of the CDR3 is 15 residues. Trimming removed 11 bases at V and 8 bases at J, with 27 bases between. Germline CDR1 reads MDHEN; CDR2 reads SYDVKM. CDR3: CARMTAGRGPITQYF. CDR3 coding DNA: TGTGCCCGAATGACGGCCGGTCGGGGCCCTATAACCCAGTACTTC.

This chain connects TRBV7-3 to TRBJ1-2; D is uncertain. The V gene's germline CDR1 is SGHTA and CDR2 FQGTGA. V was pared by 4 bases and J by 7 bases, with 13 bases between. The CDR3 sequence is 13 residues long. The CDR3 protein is CASSSTDSGGYTF. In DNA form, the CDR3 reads TGTGCCAGCAGCTCAACAGATTCAGGTGGCTACACCTTC.

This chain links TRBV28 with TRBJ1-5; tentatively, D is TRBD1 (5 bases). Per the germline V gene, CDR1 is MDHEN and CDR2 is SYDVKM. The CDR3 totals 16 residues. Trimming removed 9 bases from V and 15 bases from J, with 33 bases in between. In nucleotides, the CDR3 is TGTGCCAGTATGGGGGTTGGGGTCAACCCGCCACGGTTGTGGCATTTT. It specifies CASMGVGVNPPRLWHF.

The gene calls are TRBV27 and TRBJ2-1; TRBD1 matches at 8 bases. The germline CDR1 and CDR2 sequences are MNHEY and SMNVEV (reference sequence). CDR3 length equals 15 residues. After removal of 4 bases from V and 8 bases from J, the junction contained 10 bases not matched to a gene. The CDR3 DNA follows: TGTGCCAGCAGTTCATCCGACAGGGGCGCGGATGAGCAGTTCTTC. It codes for CASSSSDRGADEQFF.

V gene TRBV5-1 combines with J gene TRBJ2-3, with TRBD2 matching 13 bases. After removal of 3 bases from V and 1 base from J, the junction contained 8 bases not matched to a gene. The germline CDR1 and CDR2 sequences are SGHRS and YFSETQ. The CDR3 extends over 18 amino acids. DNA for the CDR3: TGCGCCAGCAGCTCTGGGATACTAGCGGGAGGGGGCACAGATACGCAGTATTTT. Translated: CASSSGILAGGGTDTQYF.

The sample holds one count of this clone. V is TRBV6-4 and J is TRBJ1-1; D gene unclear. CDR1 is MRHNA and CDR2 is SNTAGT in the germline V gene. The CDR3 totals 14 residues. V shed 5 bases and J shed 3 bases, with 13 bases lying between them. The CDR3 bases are TGTGCCAGCAGTCCAACGGGGTTCGACACTGAAGCTTTCTTT. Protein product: CASSPTGFDTEAFF.

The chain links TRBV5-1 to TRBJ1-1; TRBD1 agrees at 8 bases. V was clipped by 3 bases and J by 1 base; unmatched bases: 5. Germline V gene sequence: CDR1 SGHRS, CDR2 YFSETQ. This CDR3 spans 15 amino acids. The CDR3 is CASSSAGTGNTEAFF. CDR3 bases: TGCGCCAGCAGCTCTGCCGGGACAGGGAACACTGAAGCTTTCTTT. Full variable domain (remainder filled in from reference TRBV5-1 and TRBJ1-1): KAGVTQTPRYLIKTRGQQVTLSCSPISGHRSVSWYQQTPGQGLQFLFEYFSETQRNKGNFPGRFSGRQFSNSRSEMNVSTLELGDSALYLCASSSAGTGNTEAFFGQGTRLTVV.

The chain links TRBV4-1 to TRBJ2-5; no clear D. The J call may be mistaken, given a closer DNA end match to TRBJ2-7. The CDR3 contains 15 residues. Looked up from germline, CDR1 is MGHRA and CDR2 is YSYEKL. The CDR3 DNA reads TGCGCCAGCAGCCAAGTCGGCCAGACCCACTACGAGCAGTACTTC. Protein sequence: CASSQVGQTHYEQYF.

The CDR3 DNA follows: TGTGCCAGCAGTTTACCTCAGTACACTGAAGCTTTCTTT. Encoded protein: CASSLPQYTEAFF. This chain connects TRBV28 to TRBJ1-1; D ambiguous. V shed 2 bases and J shed 3 bases, with 7 bases lying between them. There are 13 residues in the CDR3. CDR1 and CDR2 from the germline V gene are MDHEN and SYDVKM.

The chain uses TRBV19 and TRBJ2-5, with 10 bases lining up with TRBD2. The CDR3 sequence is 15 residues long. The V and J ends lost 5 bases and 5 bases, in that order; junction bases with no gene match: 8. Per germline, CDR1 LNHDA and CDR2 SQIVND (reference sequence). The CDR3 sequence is CASSAASGGPETQYF. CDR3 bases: TGTGCCAGTAGTGCGGCTAGCGGGGGTCCTGAGACCCAGTACTTC.

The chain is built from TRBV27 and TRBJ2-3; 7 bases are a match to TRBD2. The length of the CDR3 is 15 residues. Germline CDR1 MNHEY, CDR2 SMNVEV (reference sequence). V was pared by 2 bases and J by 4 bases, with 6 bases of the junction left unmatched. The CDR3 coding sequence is TGTGCCAGCAGTTTAGCGGCGGGAGCGGCAGATACGCAGTATTTT. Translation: CASSLAAGAADTQYF.

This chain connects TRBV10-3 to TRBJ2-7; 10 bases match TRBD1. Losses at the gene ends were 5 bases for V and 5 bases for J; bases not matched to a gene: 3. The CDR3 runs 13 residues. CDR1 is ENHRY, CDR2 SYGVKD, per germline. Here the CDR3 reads CAISPGQGNEQYF. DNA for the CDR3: TGTGCCATCAGTCCGGGACAGGGGAACGAGCAGTACTTC.

The CDR3 here is CASSPDSPVYEQYF. The CDR3 DNA sequence: TGTGCCAGCAGTCCTGACAGCCCCGTCTACGAGCAGTACTTC. The chain is built from TRBV5-5 and TRBJ2-7; TRBD1 is a possible D gene (5 bases). The germline V and J ends were trimmed by 5 bases and 3 bases, with 15 bases remaining between them. Germline V gene lookup returns CDR1 SGHKS and CDR2 YYEKEE (reference sequence). The CDR3 sequence is 14 residues long.

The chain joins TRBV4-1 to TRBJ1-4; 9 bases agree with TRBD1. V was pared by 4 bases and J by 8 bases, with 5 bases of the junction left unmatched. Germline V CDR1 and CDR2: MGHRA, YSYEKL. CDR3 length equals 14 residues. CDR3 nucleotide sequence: TGCGCCAGCAGCCTCCGGACAGGGGACGAAAAACTGTTTTTT. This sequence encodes CASSLRTGDEKLFF.

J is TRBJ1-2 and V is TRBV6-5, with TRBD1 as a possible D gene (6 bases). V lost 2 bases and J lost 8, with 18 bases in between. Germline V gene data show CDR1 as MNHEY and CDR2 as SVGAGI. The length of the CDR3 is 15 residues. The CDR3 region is CASSYVPTGSRGYTF. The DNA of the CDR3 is TGTGCCAGCAGTTACGTTCCCACAGGGTCGCGAGGCTACACCTTC.

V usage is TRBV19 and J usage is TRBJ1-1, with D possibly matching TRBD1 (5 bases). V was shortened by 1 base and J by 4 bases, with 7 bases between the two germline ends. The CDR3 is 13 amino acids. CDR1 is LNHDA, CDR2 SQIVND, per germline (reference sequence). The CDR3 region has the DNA TGTGCCAGTAGTATAGCCAGGGCCACTGAAGCTTTCTTT. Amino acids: CASSIARATEAFF.

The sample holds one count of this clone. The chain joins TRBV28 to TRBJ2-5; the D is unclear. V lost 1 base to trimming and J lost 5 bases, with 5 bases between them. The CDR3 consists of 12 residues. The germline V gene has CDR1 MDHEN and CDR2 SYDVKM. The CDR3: CASSLSGETQYF. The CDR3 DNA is TGTGCCAGCAGTTTATCTGGGGAGACCCAGTACTTC.